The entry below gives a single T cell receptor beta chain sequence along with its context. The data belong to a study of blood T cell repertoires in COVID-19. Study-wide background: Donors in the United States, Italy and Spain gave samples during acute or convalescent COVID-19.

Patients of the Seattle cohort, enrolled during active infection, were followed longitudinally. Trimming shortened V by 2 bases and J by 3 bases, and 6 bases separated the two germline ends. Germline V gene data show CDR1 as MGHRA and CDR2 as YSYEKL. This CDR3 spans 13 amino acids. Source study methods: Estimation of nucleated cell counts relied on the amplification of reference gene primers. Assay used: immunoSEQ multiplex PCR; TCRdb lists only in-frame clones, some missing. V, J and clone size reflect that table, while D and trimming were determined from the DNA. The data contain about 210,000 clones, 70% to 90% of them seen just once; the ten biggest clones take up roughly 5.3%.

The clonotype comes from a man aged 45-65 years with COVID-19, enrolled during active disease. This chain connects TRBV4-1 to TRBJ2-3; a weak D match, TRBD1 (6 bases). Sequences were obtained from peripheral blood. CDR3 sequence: CASSQQGTDTQYF. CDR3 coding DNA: TGCGCCAGCAGCCAACAGGGGACAGATACGCAGTATTTT.